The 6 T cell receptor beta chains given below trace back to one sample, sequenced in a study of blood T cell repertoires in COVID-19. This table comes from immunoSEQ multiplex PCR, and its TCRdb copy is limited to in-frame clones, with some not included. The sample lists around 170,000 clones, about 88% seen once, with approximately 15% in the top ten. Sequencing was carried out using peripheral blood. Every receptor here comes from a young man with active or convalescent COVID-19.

CDR3 protein: CASSIGETGVNQPQHF. Here the CDR3 DNA reads TGTGCCAGTAGTATCGGAGAGACAGGAGTCAATCAGCCCCAGCATTTT. The chain links TRBV19 to TRBJ1-5; possible D gene TRBD1, 6 bases. This CDR3 region has 16 residues. The V gene lost 3 bases and the J gene lost 3 bases, with 15 bases spanning the gap. Per the germline V gene, CDR1 is LNHDA and CDR2 is SQIVND (reference sequence).

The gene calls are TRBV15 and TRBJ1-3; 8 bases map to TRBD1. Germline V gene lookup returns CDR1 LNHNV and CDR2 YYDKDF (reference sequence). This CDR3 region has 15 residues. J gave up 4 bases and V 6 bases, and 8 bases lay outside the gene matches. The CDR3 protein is CATSWSRGPGNTIYF. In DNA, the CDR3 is TGTGCCACCAGTTGGTCCAGGGGGCCCGGAAACACCATATATTTT.

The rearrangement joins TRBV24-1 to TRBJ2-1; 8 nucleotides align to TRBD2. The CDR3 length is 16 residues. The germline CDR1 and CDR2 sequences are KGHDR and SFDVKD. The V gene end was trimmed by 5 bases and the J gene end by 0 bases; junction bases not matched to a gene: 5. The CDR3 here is CATSASGSPSYNEQFF. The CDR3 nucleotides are TGTGCCACCAGTGCCAGCGGGAGCCCCTCCTACAATGAGCAGTTCTTC.

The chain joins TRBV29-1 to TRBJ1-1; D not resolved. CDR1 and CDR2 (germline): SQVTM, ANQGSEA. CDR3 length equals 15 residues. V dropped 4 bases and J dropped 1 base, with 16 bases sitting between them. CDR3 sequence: CSVASRLLPNTEAFF. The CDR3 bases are TGCAGCGTTGCATCTAGGCTACTACCGAACACTGAAGCTTTCTTT.

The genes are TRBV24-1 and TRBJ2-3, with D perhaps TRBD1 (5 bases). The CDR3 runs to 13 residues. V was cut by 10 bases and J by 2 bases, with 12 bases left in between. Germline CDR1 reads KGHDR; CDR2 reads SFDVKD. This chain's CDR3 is CATGDGSTDTQYF. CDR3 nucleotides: TGTGCCACAGGGGATGGGTCCACAGATACGCAGTATTTT.

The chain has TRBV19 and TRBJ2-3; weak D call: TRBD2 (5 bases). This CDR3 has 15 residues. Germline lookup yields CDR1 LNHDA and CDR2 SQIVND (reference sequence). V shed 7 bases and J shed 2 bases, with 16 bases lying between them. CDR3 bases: TGTGCCAGTACCCGCGGACTGGTTAACACAGATACGCAGTATTTT. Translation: CASTRGLVNTDTQYF.